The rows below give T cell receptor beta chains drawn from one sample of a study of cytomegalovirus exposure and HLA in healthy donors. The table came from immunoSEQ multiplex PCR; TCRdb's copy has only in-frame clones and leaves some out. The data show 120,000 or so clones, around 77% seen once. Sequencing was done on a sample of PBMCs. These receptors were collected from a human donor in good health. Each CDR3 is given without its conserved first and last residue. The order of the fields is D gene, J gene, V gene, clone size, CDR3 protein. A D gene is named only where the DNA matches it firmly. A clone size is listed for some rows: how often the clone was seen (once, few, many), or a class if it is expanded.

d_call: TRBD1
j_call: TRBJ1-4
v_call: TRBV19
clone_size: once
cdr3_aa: ASSIRGNEKLF

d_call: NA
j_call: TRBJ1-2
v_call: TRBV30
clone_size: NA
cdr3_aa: AWSVPNRANYGYT

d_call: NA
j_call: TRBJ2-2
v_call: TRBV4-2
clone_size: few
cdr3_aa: ASSQDSGGNTGELF

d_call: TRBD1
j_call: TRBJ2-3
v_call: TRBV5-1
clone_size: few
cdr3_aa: ASSSTGEDTQY

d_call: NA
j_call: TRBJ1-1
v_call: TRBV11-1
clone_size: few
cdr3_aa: ASSLEVGRNTEAF

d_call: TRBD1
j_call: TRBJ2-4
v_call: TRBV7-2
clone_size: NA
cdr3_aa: ASSFRPQGAGNSQY

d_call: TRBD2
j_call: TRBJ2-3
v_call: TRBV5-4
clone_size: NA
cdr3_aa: ASSLEVGLAGASDTQY

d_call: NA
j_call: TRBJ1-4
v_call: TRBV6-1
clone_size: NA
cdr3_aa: ASSVASGANEKLF

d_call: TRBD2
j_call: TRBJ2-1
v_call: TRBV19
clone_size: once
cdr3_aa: ASTLSGIREQF

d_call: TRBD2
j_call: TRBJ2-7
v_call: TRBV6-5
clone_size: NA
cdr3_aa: ASTDGREASYEQY